This T cell receptor (beta chain) derives from a study of cytomegalovirus exposure and HLA in healthy donors. General study findings and limits: Cytomegalovirus association was assigned to around 150 TCR beta chains. Data from an earlier analysis indicated that most TCR beta V segments were productive either about 90% or about 30% of the time.

Germline values: CDR1 MNHEY, CDR2 SVGAGI. V lost 0 bases, J lost 1 base, and 1 base stayed unmatched. This CDR3 spans 15 amino acids. As concerns this clone: Its antigen is undetermined.

In the PCR, 60 Vbeta and 13 Jbeta primers were used. TCRdb keeps only in-frame clones here, not all; method: immunoSEQ multiplex PCR. This table holds roughly 120,000 clones, approximately 81% found once. The J gene is TRBJ1-2, the V gene TRBV6-5, with 8 nucleotides matching TRBD1. The sequenced sample consisted of PBMCs. The sequence derives from a woman in her thirties or forties in good health and CMV-seronegative. The CDR3 is CASSYSGQVNYGYTF. The CDR3 coding sequence is TGTGCCAGCAGTTACTCGGGACAGGTTAACTATGGCTACACCTTC.